The 23 T cell receptor beta chains listed next were all sequenced from one sample in a study of shared clonotypes between healthy human individuals. Sequencing was performed with immunoSEQ multiplex PCR; in TCRdb, only in-frame clones are kept and a portion is missing. The sample carries about half a million clones, roughly three quarters recorded once. Sequenced sample: PBMCs. These receptors originate from a woman in her forties in good health. Some clones in this sample may be carry-over from other donors' samples.

The chain links TRBV10-3 to TRBJ2-7, with 7 bases lining up with TRBD2. Germline CDR1 ENHRY, CDR2 SYGVKD. The CDR3 covers 16 residues. Germline trimming cut 3 bases from V and 1 base from J; bases unmatched to any gene: 9. As DNA, the CDR3 is TGTGCCATCAGTGATGTTGGTAGCGGGCTTTCCTACGAGCAGTACTTC. It is translated as CAISDVGSGLSYEQYF.

This clone has a single count. With a far larger clone one base away, a read error is the likely cause. The chain joins TRBV29-1 to TRBJ2-2; D might be TRBD2 (6 bases). With 5 bases removed from V and 0 bases from J, the gap between germline ends came to 19 bases. The CDR3 is 17 amino acids. Germline V CDR1 and CDR2: SQVTM, ANQGSEA. Written as DNA, the CDR3 is TGCAGCGTTATGGAGGGGTCTTTTCCTTCGAACACCGGGGAGCTGTTTTTT. Encoded protein: CSVMEGSFPSNTGELFF.

The genes are TRBV7-2 and TRBJ1-5, with TRBD1 matching over 8 bases. Trimming took 5 bases from V and 3 from J; bases not matched to a gene: 6. From germline, CDR1 is SGHTA and CDR2 FQGNSA. The CDR3 covers 15 residues. The CDR3 spells CASSRRTGNNQPQHF. In DNA form, the CDR3 reads TGTGCCAGCAGCAGAAGGACAGGGAACAATCAGCCCCAGCATTTT.

This rearrangement joins TRBV4-3 to TRBJ1-2, with TRBD1 matching over 8 bases. Losses at the gene ends were 3 bases for V and 4 bases for J; bases not matched to a gene: 4. Germline assignment: CDR1 LGHNA and CDR2 YSLEER. This CDR3 is built from 14 residues. DNA of the CDR3: TGCGCCAGCAGCCAGGGGACAGGAAGCTATGGCTACACCTTC. Protein: CASSQGTGSYGYTF.

The chain joins TRBV10-2 to TRBJ2-1; 9 positions match TRBD2. CDR3 size: 13 residues. The J segment lost 9 bases and the V segment lost 7 bases, leaving 7 bases of the junction unmatched. Germline V gives CDR1 WSHSY, CDR2 SAAADI. DNA of the CDR3: TGCGCCAGCAATGCGGGAGGGCTTATTGAGCAGTTCTTC. Translating gives CASNAGGLIEQFF.

This clone occurred once. This chain joins TRBV28 and TRBJ2-1; D might be TRBD1 (6 bases). From germline, CDR1 is MDHEN and CDR2 SYDVKM. The V and J ends lost 5 bases and 3 bases respectively, with 14 bases between them. The CDR3 is 15 residues long. In DNA, the CDR3 is TGTGCCAGCAGTCCTCGACAGGCAAGCTACAATGAGCAGTTCTTC. Protein: CASSPRQASYNEQFF.

This chain links TRBV5-1 with TRBJ2-3; D unclear. The germline CDR1 and CDR2 sequences are SGHRS and YFSETQ. This CDR3 is 16 amino acids long. Trimming took off 0 bases at V and 1 base at J, with 12 bases between the two ends. The CDR3 loop reads CASSLDSARRTDTQYF. The DNA for the CDR3 is TGCGCCAGCAGCTTGGATTCCGCTAGACGCACAGATACGCAGTATTTT.

This clone was detected ten times or more. The rearrangement joins TRBV14 to TRBJ2-1; tentative D call: TRBD2 (6 bases). This CDR3 contains 15 residues. Per germline, CDR1 SGHDN and CDR2 FVKESK. V shed 5 bases and J shed 8 bases, with 19 bases lying between them. The CDR3 coding sequence is TGTGCCAGCAGCTTTGGCGGGAAAGGAGGGTATGAGCAGTTCTTC. Residues: CASSFGGKGGYEQFF.

The gene calls are TRBV18 and TRBJ2-5, with a tentative D call TRBD1 (6 bases). The CDR3 runs 13 residues. The V gene lost 4 bases and the J gene lost 5 bases, with 11 bases spanning the gap. Germline values: CDR1 KGHSH, CDR2 LQKENI. The CDR3 nucleotides read TGTGCCAGCTCACTAATAGACAGGGAGACCCAGTACTTC. Translation: CASSLIDRETQYF.

This chain joins TRBV2 and TRBJ1-5, with D possibly being TRBD1 (6 bases). CDR3 length: 13 amino acids. V gave up 7 bases and J gave up 3 bases, with 10 bases separating them. Germline loops: CDR1 SNHLY, CDR2 FYNNEI. CDR3: CASKGQYNQPQHF. As DNA, the CDR3 is TGTGCCAGCAAAGGACAGTACAATCAGCCCCAGCATTTT.

This clone occurred once. The gene calls are TRBV28 and TRBJ2-7; perhaps TRBD1 as D (5 bases). Per the germline V gene, CDR1 is MDHEN and CDR2 is SYDVKM. This CDR3 contains 15 residues. Trimming stripped 5 bases from V and 3 bases from J, with 17 bases between. The CDR3 spells CASSSPPTVVYEQYF. CDR3 bases: TGTGCCAGCAGTAGCCCCCCGACAGTTGTCTACGAGCAGTACTTC. The full variable domain, its missing parts supplied by reference TRBV28 and TRBJ2-7, is DVKVTQSSRYLVKRTGEKVFLECVQDMDHENMFWYRQDPGLGLRLIYFSYDVKMKEKGDIPEGYSVSREKKERFSLILESASTNQTSMYLCASSSPPTVVYEQYFGPGTRLTVT.

This clone occurred once. This rearrangement joins TRBV28 to TRBJ1-4; TRBD1 agrees at 11 bases. This CDR3 has 13 residues. The V gene's germline CDR1 is MDHEN and CDR2 SYDVKM. With V trimmed by 8 bases and J by 5 bases, 1 base remained unmatched. CDR3 sequence: CASWDRGNEKLFF. CDR3 sequence (DNA): TGTGCCAGCTGGGACAGGGGGAATGAAAAACTGTTTTTT.

In the case of this clone: This CDR3 is also generated by other DNA sequences in the sample. V usage is TRBV6-1 and J usage is TRBJ2-7; D call uncertain. The V end lost 6 bases, the J end lost 3 bases, and 9 bases lay between the germline ends. Germline assignment: CDR1 MNHNS and CDR2 SASEGT. The CDR3 runs 12 residues. The CDR3 DNA reads TGTGCCAGCAGAACAGAAATCTACGAGCAGTACTTC. It yields the protein CASRTEIYEQYF.

The V and J genes are TRBV5-8 and TRBJ2-2, with D tentatively TRBD1 (7 bases). This CDR3 is 14 amino acids long. V shed 2 bases and J shed 4 bases, with 9 bases lying between them. From germline, CDR1 is SGHTS and CDR2 YDEGEE. The CDR3 region is CASSFQGGTGELFF. CDR3 nucleotide sequence: TGTGCCAGCAGCTTTCAGGGGGGCACCGGGGAGCTGTTTTTT.

Worth noting for this clone: This likely came from a read error, as a far larger clone is one base away. This chain joins TRBV6-5 and TRBJ1-5; 7 bases fit TRBD1. Germline CDR1 is MNHEY and CDR2 is SVGAGI. CDR3 length: 15 residues. Trimming at V came to 6 bases and at J to 6 bases, leaving 11 bases not matched to a gene. The CDR3, as DNA: TGTGCCAGCAGGTCTACAGGGGTGGGCAGTCAGCCCCAGCATTTT. It codes for CASRSTGVGSQPQHF.

This chain links TRBV6-5 with TRBJ2-7; D not certain. Germline-derived CDR1 and CDR2 are MNHEY and SVGAGI. The V end lost 8 bases, the J end lost 6 bases, and 14 bases lay between the germline ends. The CDR3 consists of 12 residues. The DNA of the CDR3 is TGTGCCAGCTCCTACAAGGGCCCCGAGCAGTACTTC. This codes for CASSYKGPEQYF.

The chain uses TRBV2 and TRBJ2-3; D not resolved. V was cut by 8 bases and J by 0 bases, with 9 bases left in between. Germline values: CDR1 SNHLY, CDR2 FYNNEI. The CDR3 totals 13 residues. The DNA for the CDR3 is TGTGCCAGCGCGACACCTAGCACAGATACGCAGTATTTT. This translates into CASATPSTDTQYF.

The CDR3 DNA follows: TGTGCCAGCAGCTTAGGTCCGACGGAAAATCAGCCCCAGCATTTT. Protein sequence: CASSLGPTENQPQHF. The rearrangement links TRBV11-2 to TRBJ1-5; the D is unclear. The germline V gene has CDR1 SGHAT and CDR2 FQNNGV. The CDR3 is 15 residues long. V was shortened by 1 base and J by 4 bases, with 11 bases between the two germline ends. Full variable domain (outside the CDR3, taken from reference TRBV11-2 and TRBJ1-5): EAGVAQSPRYKIIEKRQSVAFWCNPISGHATLYWYQQILGQGPKLLIQFQNNGVVDDSQLPKDRFSAERLKGVDSTLKIQPAKLEDSAVYLCASSLGPTENQPQHFGDGTRLSIL.

The J gene is TRBJ2-5, the V gene TRBV7-9; TRBD2 agrees at 7 bases. Germline V CDR1 and CDR2: SEHNR, FQNEAQ (reference sequence). Trimming cost V 5 bases and J 5 bases; bases outside gene matches: 14. The CDR3 has 16 residues. The CDR3 nucleotides are TGTGCCAGCAGCGAGTCACTAGCGCCTGTAGGGGAGACCCAGTACTTC. Its protein is CASSESLAPVGETQYF.

The V and J genes are TRBV25-1 and TRBJ2-3; no definite D call. Germline V lookup: CDR1 MGHDK, CDR2 SYGVNS. The V and J ends lost 8 bases and 6 bases respectively, with 9 bases between them. CDR3 length: 11 residues. The CDR3 loop is CASRLYDTQYF. DNA for the CDR3: TGTGCCAGCCGCCTGTACGATACGCAGTATTTT.

V is TRBV11-2 and J is TRBJ2-1; D is tentatively TRBD1 or TRBD2 (5 bases each). V was pared by 1 base and J by 9 bases, with 16 bases between. This CDR3 comprises 15 residues. Germline V gene data show CDR1 as SGHAT and CDR2 as FQNNGV. Written as DNA, the CDR3 is TGTGCCAGCAGCTTAGCTTCCGGGACCAGAGGTGAGCAGTTCTTC. Its protein product is CASSLASGTRGEQFF.

V is TRBV28 and J is TRBJ2-7; 7 bases are a match to TRBD1. The CDR3 is 13 amino acids. The V segment lost 8 bases and the J segment 6 bases; nucleotides outside the gene matches: 10. Germline-derived CDR1 and CDR2 are MDHEN and SYDVKM. CDR3 amino acids: CASFDRARGEQYF. The CDR3 DNA sequence: TGTGCCAGCTTCGACAGGGCGAGGGGCGAGCAGTACTTC.

The rearrangement uses TRBV6-1 and TRBJ2-1; D perhaps matches TRBD1 (6 bases). There are 13 residues in the CDR3. Germline values: CDR1 MNHNS, CDR2 SASEGT. V was clipped by 2 bases and J by 4 bases, with 6 bases between them. CDR3 bases: TGTGCCAGCAGTGAAACAGGGTACAATGAGCAGTTCTTC. It codes for CASSETGYNEQFF.